This TCR beta chain was recovered during a study of blood T cell repertoires in COVID-19. Study-level information: The cDNA or gDNA used as material had been derived from T cells, B-cell-depleted T cells, or PBMCs.

Per the original methods: Quantification of nucleated cells was approximated via reference gene primer amplification. Assay used: immunoSEQ multiplex PCR; TCRdb lists only in-frame clones, some missing. The DNA gave D and trimming, while V, J and clone size come from that table. Of 300,000 to 350,000 clones listed, 80% to 90% are singletons. Germline V CDR1 and CDR2: WNHNN, SYGVQD (reference sequence). The length of the CDR3 is 16 residues. V lost 0 bases and J lost 2, with 13 bases in between. Participants had their cohort set by participant-reported clinical history. The sequence derives from a woman in her thirties or forties with acute COVID-19. The chain combines TRBV10-1 with TRBJ2-5; possible D gene TRBD2, 6 bases. The source material was PBMCs or T cells enriched from blood (not recorded which). The CDR3 DNA reads as TGCGCCAGCAGTGAGTCGACGGAGGGCCTTCAAGAGACCCAGTACTTC. Translating gives CASSESTEGLQETQYF.